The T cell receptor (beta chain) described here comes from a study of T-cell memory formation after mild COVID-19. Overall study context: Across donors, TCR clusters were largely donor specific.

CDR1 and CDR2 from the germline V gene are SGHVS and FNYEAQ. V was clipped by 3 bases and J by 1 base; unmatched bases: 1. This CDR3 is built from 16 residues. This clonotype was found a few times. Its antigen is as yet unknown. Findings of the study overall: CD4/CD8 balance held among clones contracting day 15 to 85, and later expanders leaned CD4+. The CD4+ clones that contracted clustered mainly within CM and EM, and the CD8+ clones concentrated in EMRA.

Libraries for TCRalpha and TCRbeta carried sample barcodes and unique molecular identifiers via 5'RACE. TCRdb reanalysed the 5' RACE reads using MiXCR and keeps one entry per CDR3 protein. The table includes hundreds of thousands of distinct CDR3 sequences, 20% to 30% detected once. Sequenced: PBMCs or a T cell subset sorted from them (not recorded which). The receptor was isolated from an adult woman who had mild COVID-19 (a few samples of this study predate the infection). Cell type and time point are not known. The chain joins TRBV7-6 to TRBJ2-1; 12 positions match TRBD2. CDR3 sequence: CASSFGLAGSYNEQFF. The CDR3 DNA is TGTGCCAGCAGCTTCGGACTAGCGGGGTCCTACAATGAGCAGTTCTTC.